This TCR beta chain was documented in a study of cytomegalovirus exposure and HLA in healthy donors (dated by TCRdb to about 2017). For the study in its entirety: The 666 repertoires of the first cohort and the roughly 120 validation repertoires were produced on the same platform, according to a later analysis. The aim of the study was to test whether cataloging public T cell receptors could identify signatures of past pathogen exposure. Besides the first cohort of about 730 subjects, a separate validation cohort made up of over 95 different subjects was used. The study combined high-throughput TCR immunosequencing, statistical association of individual TCRs with disease status, and machine learning to predict cytomegalovirus infection status. The research as a whole found: All 120 or so repertoires were used to score co-occurrence in the validation cohort in a later analysis, because that analysis had no HLA typing for the cohort. According to the authors, the approach could potentially be generalized to other disease states and immunological phenotypes. Most TCR sequences were observed very rarely across donors, whereas some public TCRs were present in many individuals. The study listed approximately 160 TCR beta chains as associated with cytomegalovirus. In vitro tests confirmed that three of the cytomegalovirus-associated TCR beta chains recognize cytomegalovirus antigens. Cytomegalovirus status was reported to be diagnosed by the classifier with high specificity and sensitivity in both the original and validation cohorts. In a later analysis, TCRs clustered in the first cohort were found to also tend to co-occur in the roughly 110 validation repertoires, with 85% to 95% of cluster scores above 0.

The donors belonged to the validation cohort of roughly 120 subjects, which was separate from the roughly 680-subject first cohort. The library relied on the immunoSEQ multiplex PCR assay. Per the original workflow: A statistical classification framework was built for diagnosing cytomegalovirus status from the catalog of TCR beta chain sequences. Entries here come from immuneACCESS through TCRdb and include only in-frame sequences with V and J called. Some clones fail to appear in such tables; in the studies checked, an unresolved V gene covers under half of the shortfall, and the cause of the remainder is unknown. V and J calls and clone size are given by that table; D and trimming were obtained from the DNA. The sample records about 350,000 clones, 87% of which are singletons. About 1.2% of the sample is taken by the ten largest. A note on this clone: The antigen it recognizes is unknown. It has no much larger one-base neighbor in the sample; base qualities were not kept.

Germline trimming: 3 bases from V, 6 bases from J; junction bases outside gene matches: 12. The germline V gene gives CDR1 as SGHRS and CDR2 as YFSETQ. From its cysteine to its phenylalanine, the CDR3 spans 16 amino acids. Only CDR3 DNA remains: 48 bases, in frame from the first base. The TCR originated in a woman in her thirties in good health and CMV-seropositive. In this chain, TRBV5-1 is recombined with TRBJ2-1, and 7 bases in between align with TRBD2. Sequencing was done on a sample of PBMCs. In nucleotide form, the sequence is TGCGCCAGCAGCTCTACCGGACTAGTGGGAGGCAATGAGCAGTTCTTC. The resulting protein is CASSSTGLVGGNEQFF.